The 26 T cell receptor beta chains given below trace back to one sample, sequenced in a study of cytomegalovirus exposure and HLA in healthy donors. Primers included in the PCR were 60 Vbeta and 13 Jbeta primers. The protocol was immunoSEQ multiplex PCR, while the TCRdb copy is restricted to in-frame clones and leaves out a portion. The sample lists about 120,000 clones; roughly 79% were seen once. Sample: PBMCs. The receptors derive from a woman in her 30s in good health and CMV-seronegative.

The chain has TRBV5-1 and TRBJ2-7; 9 bases align to TRBD1. Germline trimming cut 5 bases from V and 7 bases from J; bases unmatched to any gene: 10. Germline CDR1 and CDR2: SGHRS and YFSETQ. This CDR3 spans 14 amino acids. CDR3 bases: TGCGCCAGCAGACGGGCCCGGACAGGGGTTGAGCAGTACTTC. Protein product: CASRRARTGVEQYF.

The chain carries TRBV5-4 and TRBJ1-3; 7 positions match TRBD1. The CDR3 runs to 14 residues. Germline V CDR1 and CDR2: SGHNT, YYREEE (reference sequence). Trimming took 4 bases from V and 0 from J; bases not matched to a gene: 1. CDR3 amino acids: CASSGTVSGNTIYF. Here the CDR3 DNA reads TGTGCCAGCAGCGGGACAGTCTCTGGAAACACCATATATTTT.

This sequence joins TRBV19 and TRBJ2-1; 10 positions match TRBD2. Germline V lookup: CDR1 LNHDA, CDR2 SQIVND (reference sequence). There are 17 residues in the CDR3. The trim removed 6 bases at V and 7 bases at J, leaving 15 bases unmatched. CDR3 loop: CASSLVSSGSQGNEQFF. The CDR3 coding sequence is TGTGCCAGTAGCCTTGTATCTAGCGGGAGCCAAGGAAATGAGCAGTTCTTC.

The genes are TRBV5-4 and TRBJ2-7; 11 bases agree with TRBD1. Trimming cost V 0 bases and J 7 bases; bases outside gene matches: 6. Germline V gene lookup returns CDR1 SGHNT and CDR2 YYREEE (reference sequence). CDR3 length equals 15 residues. DNA of the CDR3: TGTGCCAGCAGCTTGGATTGGACAGGGGGCTGGGAGCAGTACTTC. Its protein product is CASSLDWTGGWEQYF.

This chain links TRBV27 with TRBJ2-3; 10 bases align to TRBD2. The CDR3 is 16 residues long. The J segment lost 2 bases and the V segment lost 9 bases, leaving 11 bases of the junction unmatched. The germline CDR1 and CDR2 sequences are MNHEY and SMNVEV (reference sequence). CDR3 loop: CARRISGLAFTDTQYF. CDR3 DNA sequence: TGTGCCAGAAGAATCTCGGGACTAGCGTTCACAGATACGCAGTATTTT.

The chain has TRBV2 and TRBJ2-7, with 7 bases aligning to TRBD1. The CDR3 runs to 14 residues. Germline-derived CDR1 and CDR2 are SNHLY and FYNNEI. J gave up 5 bases and V 3 bases, and 7 bases lay outside the gene matches. The CDR3 loop reads CASSDYDRAHEQYF. The CDR3 nucleotides are TGTGCCAGCAGTGACTATGACAGGGCCCACGAGCAGTACTTC.

The chain uses TRBV5-4 and TRBJ2-3; 13 bases fit TRBD2. This CDR3 is 14 amino acids long. Looked up from germline, CDR1 is SGHNT and CDR2 is YYREEE (reference sequence). V gave up 5 bases and J gave up 5 bases; unmatched junction bases: 2. The CDR3 bases are TGTGCCAGCAGACTAGCGGGAGGGATAGATACGCAGTATTTT. It encodes CASRLAGGIDTQYF.

The rearrangement joins TRBV27 to TRBJ2-2; 9 bases fit TRBD1. V was pared by 0 bases and J by 7 bases, with 6 bases of the junction left unmatched. The CDR3 spans 16 residues. Germline V gives CDR1 MNHEY, CDR2 SMNVEV (reference sequence). DNA of the CDR3: TGTGCCAGCAGTTTATCCGGGACAGGGTTTGGCGGGGAGCTGTTTTTT. Translating it yields CASSLSGTGFGGELFF.

This chain links TRBV5-1 with TRBJ2-7, with TRBD1 identical over 8 bases. With V trimmed by 5 bases and J by 5 bases, 6 bases remained unmatched. The germline V gene encodes CDR1 SGHRS and CDR2 YFSETQ. CDR3 length: 13 residues. In DNA form, the CDR3 reads TGCGCCAGCAGGACGGGACAGGTCGACGAGCAGTACTTC. Encoded protein: CASRTGQVDEQYF.

This clone was detected only once. The V and J genes are TRBV7-2 and TRBJ2-1, with D perhaps TRBD2 (6 bases). The germline gives CDR1 SGHTA, CDR2 FQGNSA. The CDR3 extends over 16 amino acids. V lost 1 base and J 7 bases, leaving 17 bases between the germline ends. CDR3 DNA: TGTGCCAGCAGCTTAGTTGGGACTGCCCATCGAAATGAGCAGTTCTTC. This codes for CASSLVGTAHRNEQFF.

The chain recombines TRBV10-2 with TRBJ2-4, with D maybe TRBD1 (6 bases). This CDR3 has 13 residues. The germline CDR1 and CDR2 sequences are WSHSY and SAAADI. Trimming removed 0 bases at V and 7 bases at J, with 7 bases between. DNA for the CDR3: TGCGCCAGCAGTGAGTCAACAGGGAACATTCAGTACTTC. Its translation: CASSESTGNIQYF.

In this sample, this clone turned up a few times. The V gene is TRBV18, the J gene TRBJ2-5, with a weak D call TRBD2 (6 bases). Trimming cost V 3 bases and J 1 base, with 18 bases left between them. CDR1 is KGHSH, CDR2 LQKENI, per germline. The CDR3 runs 17 residues. The CDR3 DNA follows: TGTGCCAGCTCACCTAGTTGGAGGGAAGGGTTCCAAGAGACCCAGTACTTC. Translating gives CASSPSWREGFQETQYF.

This chain joins TRBV6-6 and TRBJ2-1, with 7 bases matching TRBD1. This CDR3 has 16 residues. Germline lookup yields CDR1 MNHNY and CDR2 SVGAGI (reference sequence). Trimming removed 2 bases from V and 5 bases from J; junction bases left unmatched: 9. CDR3 DNA sequence: TGTGCCAGCAGTTACGAGGGGGCAGGGGAAAACAATGAGCAGTTCTTC. Residues: CASSYEGAGENNEQFF.

The chain links TRBV25-1 to TRBJ2-5; maybe TRBD1 (6 bases). The last part of the DNA fits TRBJ2-7 better; the J call may be wrong. CDR3 length: 13 amino acids. Per germline, CDR1 MGHDK and CDR2 SYGVNS. CDR3 sequence: CASYRQVYYEQYF. DNA for the CDR3: TGTGCCAGTTATAGACAGGTCTACTACGAGCAGTACTTC.

The sample holds one count of this clone. The chain couples TRBV27 to TRBJ2-7; D possibly corresponds to TRBD2 (7 bases). CDR1 is MNHEY and CDR2 is SMNVEV in the germline V gene (reference sequence). Trimming removed 10 bases at V and 3 bases at J, with 16 bases between. The CDR3 has 13 amino acids. The CDR3 DNA reads TGTGCCACCATAGGGGGAGGGGACTACGAGCAGTACTTC. It specifies CATIGGGDYEQYF.

Regarding this clone: Other DNA sequences in this sample translate to the same CDR3. The V and J genes are TRBV9 and TRBJ1-3; D not resolved. This CDR3 is 16 amino acids long. The V end was cut by 6 bases, the J end by 4 bases, with 20 bases between. Germline V gene data show CDR1 as SGDLS and CDR2 as YYNGEE. The CDR3 DNA sequence: TGTGCCAGCACCACCGGACTCCGCTCAACCGGAAACACCATATATTTT. This translates into CASTTGLRSTGNTIYF.

This rearrangement joins TRBV4-1 to TRBJ2-2; D is possibly TRBD1 (6 bases). CDR1 is MGHRA, CDR2 YSYEKL, per germline. CDR3 size: 16 residues. Trimming took off 0 bases at V and 1 base at J, with 9 bases between the two ends. CDR3 nucleotide sequence: TGCGCCAGCAGCCAAGAACAACAGGGGAACACCGGGGAGCTGTTTTTT. Translation: CASSQEQQGNTGELFF.

The rearrangement uses TRBV19 and TRBJ1-2; D uncertain. Germline lookup yields CDR1 LNHDA and CDR2 SQIVND (reference sequence). The V gene lost 9 bases and the J gene lost 4 bases, with 12 bases spanning the gap. This CDR3 contains 12 residues. The CDR3 loop reads CASTGEGYGYTF. CDR3 in DNA: TGTGCCAGCACGGGAGAGGGCTATGGCTACACCTTC.

The chain recombines TRBV2 with TRBJ2-4, with D perhaps TRBD2 (5 bases). The CDR3 sequence is 12 residues long. The V end lost 7 bases, the J end lost 7 bases, and 11 bases lay between the germline ends. Per germline, CDR1 SNHLY and CDR2 FYNNEI. For the CDR3, the DNA is TGTGCCAGCACTCTTTCGGGGAACATTCAGTACTTC. Its protein is CASTLSGNIQYF.

Concerning this clone itself: The junction shows a germline mismatch at one end, possibly a read error. The chain carries TRBV10-1 and TRBJ2-5; D remains ambiguous. Germline CDR1 is WNHNN and CDR2 is SYGVQD (reference sequence). The CDR3 length is 12 residues. CDR3 DNA: TGCGCCGGCAGTGATCGGCAAGAGACCCAGTACTTC. This encodes CAGSDRQETQYF.

J is TRBJ2-2 and V is TRBV6-1; a possible D gene is TRBD2 (6 bases). Trimming took off 7 bases at V and 1 base at J, with 13 bases between the two ends. In germline, CDR1 is MNHNS, CDR2 SASEGT. This CDR3 has 15 amino acids. CDR3 sequence: CASTAGLRNTGELFF. CDR3 bases: TGTGCCAGCACCGCGGGACTTCGGAACACCGGGGAGCTGTTTTTT.

This chain connects TRBV28 to TRBJ2-7; TRBD2 aligns across 13 bases. This CDR3 contains 15 residues. The germline V gene encodes CDR1 MDHEN and CDR2 SYDVKM. V lost 4 bases to trimming and J lost 2 bases; unmatched junction nucleotides: 2. DNA for the CDR3: TGTGCCAGCAGTTCCGGGACTAGCGGGACCTACGAGCAGTACTTC. This codes for CASSSGTSGTYEQYF.

The chain recombines TRBV11-2 with TRBJ1-2, with D possibly matching TRBD1 (5 bases). CDR3 length equals 13 residues. Germline V gives CDR1 SGHAT, CDR2 FQNNGV. The V end was cut by 5 bases, the J end by 5 bases, with 12 bases between. The CDR3 is CASSLDRGYGYTF. The CDR3 DNA reads TGTGCCAGCAGCCTGGACCGGGGGTATGGCTACACCTTC.

The CDR3 loop reads CASTLGQGEKLFF. CDR3 nucleotides: TGTGCCAGCACCCTGGGACAGGGGGAAAAACTGTTTTTT. The chain uses TRBV28 and TRBJ1-4; 10 bases are shared with TRBD1. The germline V gene encodes CDR1 MDHEN and CDR2 SYDVKM. The CDR3 contains 13 residues. V shed 7 bases, J shed 8 bases, and the junction held 4 bases outside the gene matches.

The chain employs TRBV7-9 and TRBJ2-2; D not certain. With 7 bases removed from V and 0 bases from J, the gap between germline ends came to 21 bases. The CDR3 consists of 18 residues. Germline CDR1 is SEHNR and CDR2 is FQNEAQ (reference sequence). CDR3 bases: TGTGCCAGCATACCCCCCCCAAATGAGGCTTCGAACACCGGGGAGCTGTTTTTT. It is translated as CASIPPPNEASNTGELFF.

This sequence joins TRBV18 and TRBJ2-1, with 7 bases lining up with TRBD1. J lost 4 bases, V lost 3 bases, and 6 bases had no gene match. The CDR3 is made up of 15 amino acids. Germline assignment: CDR1 KGHSH and CDR2 LQKENI. The CDR3 sequence is CASSPSTGEYNEQFF. The CDR3 bases are TGTGCCAGCTCACCGTCCACAGGGGAGTACAATGAGCAGTTCTTC.